These T cell receptor beta chains were read from a single sample in a study of T cell changes during pregnancy in multiple sclerosis. Profiled with immunoSEQ multiplex PCR; TCRdb holds only in-frame clones, not every one. This table has tens of thousands of clones, around 93% appearing once. The material was peripheral blood, obtained in the third trimester of pregnancy. All receptors come from a female donor with multiple sclerosis, enrolled in a pregnancy study. CDR3s include the opening cysteine and the closing phenylalanine or tryptophan. Fields, in order: V gene, D gene, J gene, clone size, CDR3 DNA, CDR3 protein. A D gene is named only where the DNA matches it firmly. Part of the rows lack a size; the others show once, few, many or a class for expanded clones.

>TRBV7-3|.|TRBJ1-1|.
TGTGCCAGCAGCTTAGGACCGAGGGATGGGTCTGAAGCTTTCTTT
CASSLGPRDGSEAFF
>TRBV6-5|.|TRBJ2-7|.
TGTGCCACCCAGGTTTCTTGGGGGCACGAGCAGTACTTC
CATQVSWGHEQYF
>TRBV2|TRBD1|TRBJ1-2|.
TGTGCCAGCAGGCCCGGGACAGGAGAGAGGGGCTACACCTTC
CASRPGTGERGYTF
>TRBV19|.|TRBJ1-6|few
TGTGCCAGGGAGGACAGCTCCTATAATTCACCCCTCCACTTT
CAREDSSYNSPLHF
>TRBV13|TRBD2|TRBJ2-5|.
TGTGCCAGCAGCACCGCGGGGGGAAGAGAGACCCAGTACTTC
CASSTAGGRETQYF
>TRBV4-1|TRBD1|TRBJ1-1|.
TGCGCCAGCAGCCATCACCGGGACAGGGGATCCATGAACACTGAAGCTTTCTTT
CASSHHRDRGSMNTEAFF
>TRBV10-3|.|TRBJ1-4|.
TGTGCCATCAGTGTCGGAGGGAAGGGGGAAAAACTGTTTTTT
CAISVGGKGEKLFF
>TRBV7-9|TRBD1|TRBJ2-7|.
TGTGCCAGCAGCTTGATGGGACAGGATTCCTACGAGCAGTACTTC
CASSLMGQDSYEQYF
>TRBV27|.|TRBJ1-3|once
TGTGCCAGCAGTTTAGGACAGCCTACTGGAAACACCATATATTTT
CASSLGQPTGNTIYF
>TRBV6-4|TRBD2|TRBJ2-3|.
TGTGCCAGCAGTGACGGGACTAGCCTTAGCACAGATACGCAGTATTTT
CASSDGTSLSTDTQYF